The source of this T cell receptor (beta chain) is a study of T cells in localized non-small cell lung cancer. TCRdb's table, derived via immunoSEQ multiplex PCR, lists solely in-frame clones and lacks some. The repertoire has some 78,000 clones, roughly four fifths of them found once; the top ten carry 2.8%. V shed 4 bases, J shed 4 bases, and the junction held 6 bases outside the gene matches. Germline V CDR1 and CDR2: SGHVS, FQNEAQ. CDR3 size: 14 residues. This sample comprised peripheral blood, obtained before any cancer treatment. The J gene is TRBJ1-1, the V gene TRBV7-8; 7 nucleotides match TRBD1. This sequence originates from a man aged 40-75 years with stage I lung adenocarcinoma. The CDR3 DNA is TGTGCCAGCAGCTCAACAGGGGAGGGCACTGAAGCTTTCTTT. This gives the protein CASSSTGEGTEAFF.